Described below is a single T cell receptor beta chain sequence and its context. The sample originates from a study of blood T cell repertoires in COVID-19. CDR1 MNHEY and CDR2 SVGAGI come from the germline V gene. The V end lost 5 bases, the J end lost 2 bases, and 10 bases lay between the germline ends. The CDR3 is 14 residues long. As processed by the authors: Reference gene primer amplification gave estimated nucleated cell counts. Repertoires were generated with immunoSEQ multiplex PCR, while TCRdb's copy carries only in-frame clones and drops some. V and J calls and clone size are those listed in that table; D and trimming were worked out from the DNA. The sample shows 25,000 to 35,000 clones, more than 80% of them seen only once.

This receptor was obtained from a human donor in a cohort sampled during active COVID-19. This chain joins TRBV6-5 and TRBJ1-5; D is possibly TRBD1 (5 bases). The specimen sequenced was peripheral blood. CDR3 sequence: CASSIIQGNQPQHF. DNA of the CDR3: TGTGCCAGCAGTATAATACAGGGCAATCAGCCCCAGCATTTT.